This passage covers 32 T cell receptor beta chains from one sample sequenced in a study of cytomegalovirus exposure and HLA in healthy donors. It was with 60 Vbeta and 13 Jbeta primers that the PCR ran. Clones were sequenced by immunoSEQ multiplex PCR, and TCRdb holds only the in-frame ones, with some missing. Altogether over 100,000 clones are present, around 73% being singletons, with the ten largest covering approximately 1.6%. Sequencing used PBMCs. The receptors come from a female donor in good health and CMV-seronegative.

The chain links TRBV6-5 to TRBJ1-2, with a weak D call TRBD1 (5 bases). The germline V gene has CDR1 MNHEY and CDR2 SVGAGI. The CDR3 is 14 residues long. Trimming stripped 4 bases from V and 6 bases from J, with 15 bases between. The CDR3 nucleotides read TGTGCCAGCAGTTCCTCGGGACTCACCCATGGCTACACCTTC. This gives the protein CASSSSGLTHGYTF.

The rearrangement links TRBV4-1 to TRBJ2-5, with D unclear. The V gene's germline CDR1 is MGHRA and CDR2 YSYEKL. CDR3 length: 14 amino acids. Trimming removed 1 base from V and 5 bases from J, with 11 bases in between. Here the CDR3 DNA reads TGCGCCAGCAGCCAAGTAGGTCCGAGGGAGACCCAGTACTTC. Residues: CASSQVGPRETQYF.

The chain is built from TRBV4-3 and TRBJ2-3; TRBD2 is a possible D gene (6 bases). V gave up 0 bases and J gave up 3 bases, with 16 bases separating them. The germline CDR1 and CDR2 sequences are LGHNA and YSLEER. The CDR3 covers 17 residues. The CDR3 region is CASSQDGSVGGTDTQYF. The CDR3 nucleotides are TGCGCCAGCAGCCAAGATGGATCGGTGGGAGGAACAGATACGCAGTATTTT.

The rearrangement links TRBV6-6 to TRBJ1-1; no firm D call. The V gene lost 7 bases and the J gene lost 3 bases, with 12 bases spanning the gap. The germline V gene has CDR1 MNHNY and CDR2 SVGAGI (reference sequence). CDR3 length: 13 residues. The CDR3 region is CASNGIRYTEAFF. CDR3 DNA sequence: TGTGCCAGCAACGGGATCAGATACACTGAAGCTTTCTTT.

This clone has only a few counts. V and J are TRBV11-2 and TRBJ2-7; 8 bases fit TRBD1. J was trimmed by 1 base and V by 0 bases; bases with no gene match: 5. CDR1 and CDR2 from the germline V gene are SGHAT and FQNNGV. This CDR3 spans 16 amino acids. CDR3 DNA sequence: TGTGCCAGCAGCTTAGATCGGGACAGGAGTTCCTACGAGCAGTACTTC. Amino acid sequence: CASSLDRDRSSYEQYF.

This chain connects TRBV6-4 to TRBJ2-3, with D tentatively TRBD1 (5 bases). Germline V gene data show CDR1 as MRHNA and CDR2 as SNTAGT. The CDR3 has 13 amino acids. V lost 5 bases to trimming and J lost 7 bases, with 13 bases between them. CDR3: CASSRAPGHTQYF. As DNA, the CDR3 is TGTGCCAGCAGTAGGGCGCCAGGGCATACGCAGTATTTT.

The V gene is TRBV2, the J gene TRBJ1-6, with TRBD1 matching over 7 bases. The CDR3 extends over 14 amino acids. V shed 4 bases and J 7 bases; nucleotides not matched to a gene: 4. Germline V gives CDR1 SNHLY, CDR2 FYNNEI. CDR3 sequence (DNA): TGTGCCAGCAGTGTACAGGGGTTGAATTCACCCCTCCACTTT. This translates into CASSVQGLNSPLHF.

V is TRBV2 and J is TRBJ1-1; TRBD1 is a possible D gene (5 bases). The CDR3 contains 14 residues. Germline V gives CDR1 SNHLY, CDR2 FYNNEI. The V and J ends lost 2 bases and 3 bases respectively, with 10 bases between them. The CDR3 sequence is CASSESGPYTEAFF. CDR3 DNA sequence: TGTGCCAGCAGTGAATCAGGGCCTTACACTGAAGCTTTCTTT.

The chain employs TRBV7-3 and TRBJ2-1, with 8 bases aligning to TRBD2. V was pared by 3 bases and J by 6 bases, with 4 bases of the junction left unmatched. The CDR3 length is 14 residues. The germline gives CDR1 SGHTA, CDR2 FQGTGA. CDR3 DNA: TGTGCCAGCAGCTTCCCGGGGACTAGCAATGAGCAGTTCTTC. Translated: CASSFPGTSNEQFF. The full variable domain, rest sourced from reference TRBV7-3 and TRBJ2-1, is GAGVSQTPSNKVTEKGKYVELRCDPISGHTALYWYRQSLGQGPEFLIYFQGTGAADDSGLPNDRFFAVRPEGSVSTLKIQRTERGDSAVYLCASSFPGTSNEQFFGPGTRLTVL.

The CDR3 DNA follows: TGTGCCAGCAGCTTGAACGGAGGGGTCACCGGGGAGCTGTTTTTT. This encodes CASSLNGGVTGELFF. This rearrangement joins TRBV5-4 to TRBJ2-2, with D possibly matching TRBD2 (6 bases). Trimming took off 1 base at V and 4 bases at J, with 11 bases between the two ends. The germline gives CDR1 SGHNT, CDR2 YYREEE (reference sequence). The CDR3 sequence is 15 residues long. Together with reference TRBV5-4 and TRBJ2-2, the CDR3 gives the full variable domain: ETGVTQSPTHLIKTRGQQVTLRCSSQSGHNTVSWYQQALGQGPQFIFQYYREEENGRGNFPPRFSGLQFPNYSSELNVNALELDDSALYLCASSLNGGVTGELFFGEGSRLTVL.

The rearrangement links TRBV30 to TRBJ1-4; a possible D gene is TRBD1 (6 bases). Looked up from germline, CDR1 is GTSNPN and CDR2 is SVGIG (reference sequence). This CDR3 has 12 residues. V gave up 2 bases and J gave up 8 bases, with 9 bases separating them. The CDR3 nucleotides read TGTGCCTGGAGTACAGGGACCGAAAAACTGTTTTTT. It codes for CAWSTGTEKLFF.

The V call is TRBV30, the J call TRBJ2-7, with D possibly being TRBD2 (6 bases). This CDR3 contains 15 residues. The ends were cut back, 0 bases at V and 6 bases at J, with 18 bases in the middle. Germline V gene data show CDR1 as GTSNPN and CDR2 as SVGIG (reference sequence). The chain's CDR3 is CAWSVPGGTLFEQYF. The CDR3 DNA reads TGTGCCTGGAGTGTACCCGGCGGGACCCTTTTCGAGCAGTACTTC.

This chain joins TRBV30 and TRBJ2-3; TRBD2 matches 8 bases. Germline V gene data show CDR1 as GTSNPN and CDR2 as SVGIG (reference sequence). V lost 2 bases to trimming and J lost 3 bases; unmatched junction nucleotides: 4. The CDR3 contains 14 residues. The CDR3 DNA is TGTGCCTGGAGTATGGGACTAGGTACAGATACGCAGTATTTT. The encoded protein is CAWSMGLGTDTQYF. The complete variable domain, with remaining parts taken from reference TRBV30 and TRBJ2-3, reads SQTIHQWPATLVQPVGSPLSLECTVEGTSNPNLYWYRQAAGRGLQLLFYSVGIGQISSEVPQNLSASRPQDRQFILSSKKLLLSDSGFYLCAWSMGLGTDTQYFGPGTRLTVL.

A word on this clone: At one boundary the junction diverges from the germline segment, which might be a read error. The chain combines TRBV4-2 with TRBJ1-5; D perhaps matches TRBD1 (6 bases). CDR1 and CDR2 from the germline V gene are LGHNA and YNFKEQ. The CDR3 sequence is 16 residues long. CDR3 nucleotide sequence: TGTGCCAGCAGCCAAGGGGACACGAATAGCAATCAGTCCCAGCATTTT. It translates to CASSQGDTNSNQSQHF.

This clone turned up a few times. As DNA, the CDR3 is TGTGCCTCTGGGGGACTTCCGCGCTCTGGGGCCAACGTCCTGACTTTC. Protein: CASGGLPRSGANVLTF. This chain links TRBV28 with TRBJ2-6; D may be TRBD2 (6 bases). Trimming took off 11 bases at V and 0 bases at J, with 17 bases between the two ends. Looked up from germline, CDR1 is MDHEN and CDR2 is SYDVKM. This CDR3 is 16 amino acids long.

Here the CDR3 DNA reads TGTGCCAGCAGATATCAGGGACAGCACTATGGCTACACCTTC. Translating it yields CASRYQGQHYGYTF. The rearrangement joins TRBV6-5 to TRBJ1-2, with TRBD1 matching 7 bases. V was pared by 6 bases and J by 3 bases, with 7 bases of the junction left unmatched. The CDR3 loop spans 14 amino acids. Germline V lookup: CDR1 MNHEY, CDR2 SVGAGI.

The CDR3 DNA is TGTGCCAGCAGTTACACTAGCGGGAGGGGCAATGAGCAGTTCTTC. Its translation is CASSYTSGRGNEQFF. This chain uses TRBV6-5 with TRBJ2-1; 13 nucleotides match TRBD2. Trimming took 2 bases from V and 6 from J; bases not matched to a gene: 1. Germline lookup yields CDR1 MNHEY and CDR2 SVGAGI. The CDR3 is 15 amino acids.

The sample holds one count of this clone. CDR3 in amino acids: CASSRDRASYEQYF. The CDR3 bases are TGCGCCAGCAGCCGGGACAGGGCCTCCTACGAGCAGTACTTC. The V gene is TRBV4-3, the J gene TRBJ2-7; TRBD1 agrees at 9 bases. Germline CDR1 is LGHNA and CDR2 is YSLEER. V was pared by 4 bases and J by 0 bases, with 1 base of the junction left unmatched. The length of the CDR3 is 14 residues.

This clone has a single count. The CDR3 DNA is TGTGCCAGCAGTGAAGCCACGCAGGGGGTGGGCAATCAGCCCCAGCATTTT. Encoded protein: CASSEATQGVGNQPQHF. The chain employs TRBV6-1 and TRBJ1-5; 7 bases fit TRBD1. The germline CDR1 and CDR2 sequences are MNHNS and SASEGT. This CDR3 comprises 17 residues. V lost 0 bases, J lost 2 bases, and 7 bases stayed unmatched.

The chain is built from TRBV14 and TRBJ2-7, with a weak D call TRBD2 (6 bases). V was clipped by 1 base and J by 0 bases, with 13 bases between them. This CDR3 has 16 amino acids. Per the germline V gene, CDR1 is SGHDN and CDR2 is FVKESK. CDR3 DNA: TGTGCCAGCAGCCAAGTGGGAGGCGGGGTCTCCTACGAGCAGTACTTC. It specifies CASSQVGGGVSYEQYF.

The genes are TRBV5-6 and TRBJ1-2; weak D call: TRBD1 (6 bases). The ends were cut back, 2 bases at V and 3 bases at J, with 14 bases in the middle. The CDR3 covers 15 residues. Per the germline V gene, CDR1 is SGHDT and CDR2 is YYEEEE. CDR3 region: CASSFRGERDYGYTF. CDR3 sequence (DNA): TGTGCCAGCAGCTTCAGGGGAGAGAGGGACTATGGCTACACCTTC.

This CDR3 reads CASSLTVVGSTGELFF. The CDR3 DNA is TGTGCCAGCAGCTTAACCGTGGTAGGGAGCACCGGGGAGCTGTTTTTT. V gene TRBV7-2 combines with J gene TRBJ2-2; D might be TRBD2 (5 bases). V was shortened by 2 bases and J by 4 bases, with 14 bases between the two germline ends. Germline CDR1 reads SGHTA; CDR2 reads FQGNSA. The length of the CDR3 is 16 residues.

CDR3: CASSLGDEGYGYTF. In nucleotides, the CDR3 is TGTGCCAGCAGTTTAGGGGATGAGGGCTATGGCTACACCTTC. The V and J genes are TRBV27 and TRBJ1-2; D remains ambiguous. From germline, CDR1 is MNHEY and CDR2 SMNVEV (reference sequence). Trimming removed 2 bases at V and 4 bases at J, with 11 bases between. The CDR3 has 14 residues.

V and J are TRBV7-3 and TRBJ2-3; 8 nucleotides match TRBD2. CDR3 length equals 15 residues. From germline, CDR1 is SGHTA and CDR2 FQGTGA. V trimming: 2 bases; J trimming: 4 bases; junction bases outside the gene matches: 5. The CDR3 nucleotides are TGTGCCAGCAGCTTACTCGGGAGGGCCCCAGATACGCAGTATTTT. It is translated as CASSLLGRAPDTQYF. The full variable domain, completed using reference TRBV7-3 and TRBJ2-3, is GAGVSQTPSNKVTEKGKYVELRCDPISGHTALYWYRQSLGQGPEFLIYFQGTGAADDSGLPNDRFFAVRPEGSVSTLKIQRTERGDSAVYLCASSLLGRAPDTQYFGPGTRLTVL.

This clone came up once. As DNA, the CDR3 is TGTGCCAGCAGTGTGACCAGCTTCGGGGCTGAAGCTTTCTTT. Protein: CASSVTSFGAEAFF. J is TRBJ1-1 and V is TRBV2; D is unclear. The CDR3 has 14 residues. The ends were cut back, 4 bases at V and 6 bases at J, with 15 bases in the middle. CDR1 is SNHLY and CDR2 is FYNNEI in the germline V gene.

The chain uses TRBV6-5 and TRBJ1-2; unclear D gene. The CDR3 contains 15 residues. Deletions cut 2 bases from V and 7 bases from J, with 17 bases between. Germline V gene sequence: CDR1 MNHEY, CDR2 SVGAGI. In DNA, the CDR3 is TGTGCCAGCAGTTACGATGACTCCCACTGGAGTGGCTACACCTTC. This sequence encodes CASSYDDSHWSGYTF.

This chain joins TRBV28 and TRBJ1-1, with D perhaps TRBD1 (5 bases). This CDR3 has 11 residues. V lost 4 bases and J 12 bases, leaving 12 bases between the germline ends. Germline V gene lookup returns CDR1 MDHEN and CDR2 SYDVKM. CDR3 in amino acids: CASSSGRETFF. CDR3 coding DNA: TGTGCCAGCAGTTCGGGCAGGGAAACTTTCTTT.

The rearrangement links TRBV19 to TRBJ1-4; D gene uncertain. Germline loops: CDR1 LNHDA, CDR2 SQIVND (reference sequence). V lost 3 bases and J 1 base, leaving 12 bases between the germline ends. The CDR3 is made up of 16 amino acids. CDR3 sequence: CASSIGADLTNEKLFF. CDR3 nucleotides: TGTGCCAGTAGTATCGGAGCAGATTTAACTAATGAAAAACTGTTTTTT.

This chain uses TRBV27 with TRBJ2-7; 7 bases line up with TRBD2. This CDR3 is 13 amino acids long. V was clipped by 8 bases and J by 3 bases; unmatched bases: 7. From germline, CDR1 is MNHEY and CDR2 SMNVEV (reference sequence). CDR3 nucleotide sequence: TGTGCCAGCGGGGGGGGAGAAGGCTACGAGCAGTACTTC. As protein: CASGGGEGYEQYF.

Only a few counts were recorded for this clone. The chain has TRBV2 and TRBJ2-5; no firm D call. CDR3 length: 15 residues. V was cut by 5 bases and J by 1 base, with 14 bases left in between. CDR1 SNHLY and CDR2 FYNNEI come from the germline V gene. CDR3 loop: CASSRTLFLQETQYF. CDR3 coding DNA: TGTGCCAGCAGTCGAACCCTATTCCTCCAAGAGACCCAGTACTTC. The whole variable domain, remainder taken from reference TRBV2 and TRBJ2-5, is EPEVTQTPSHQVTQMGQEVILRCVPISNHLYFYWYRQILGQKVEFLVSFYNNEISEKSEIFDDQFSVERPDGSNFTLKIRSTKLEDSAMYFCASSRTLFLQETQYFGPGTRLLVL.

This chain connects TRBV5-1 to TRBJ1-6; TRBD1 aligns across 7 bases. The CDR3 is made up of 14 amino acids. Unmatched junction bases numbered 0, after V lost 0 bases and J lost 6 bases. Germline CDR1 and CDR2: SGHRS and YFSETQ. CDR3 protein: CASSLGQGNSPLHF. CDR3 DNA: TGCGCCAGCAGCTTGGGACAGGGTAATTCACCCCTCCACTTT. Filled out from reference TRBV5-1 and TRBJ1-6, the complete variable domain reads KAGVTQTPRYLIKTRGQQVTLSCSPISGHRSVSWYQQTPGQGLQFLFEYFSETQRNKGNFPGRFSGRQFSNSRSEMNVSTLELGDSALYLCASSLGQGNSPLHFGNGTRLTVT.

The chain carries TRBV28 and TRBJ2-2; the D gene is possibly TRBD2 (6 bases). V gave up 0 bases and J gave up 5 bases, with 13 bases separating them. This CDR3 region has 16 residues. Germline assignment: CDR1 MDHEN and CDR2 SYDVKM. DNA for the CDR3: TGTGCCAGCAGTTTATGGGGCCGGGAGATGACCGGGGAGCTGTTTTTT. It is translated as CASSLWGREMTGELFF.